The present T cell receptor (beta chain) was sequenced within a study of OX40 agonist ivuxolimab in advanced cancers. Sequenced by immunoSEQ multiplex PCR; TCRdb stores in-frame clones only, minus some. The table records about 82,000 clones, around 84% of them present only once. This clone appeared a few times. The source of this sequence is an adult with an advanced solid tumor such as melanoma, head and neck, liver or kidney cancer. The specimen comprised CD4+ or CD8+ T cells sorted from blood, sampled in a trial of the OX40 agonist ivuxolimab.

The CDR3 DNA reads TGTGCCAGCAGTGACCAGCCGAACACTGAAGCTTTCTTT. Translation: CASSDQPNTEAFF. The chain is built from TRBV6-4 and TRBJ1-1; no firm D call. Germline CDR1 reads MRHNA; CDR2 reads SNTAGT. V was cut by 2 bases and J by 1 base, with 5 bases left in between. CDR3 length equals 13 residues.